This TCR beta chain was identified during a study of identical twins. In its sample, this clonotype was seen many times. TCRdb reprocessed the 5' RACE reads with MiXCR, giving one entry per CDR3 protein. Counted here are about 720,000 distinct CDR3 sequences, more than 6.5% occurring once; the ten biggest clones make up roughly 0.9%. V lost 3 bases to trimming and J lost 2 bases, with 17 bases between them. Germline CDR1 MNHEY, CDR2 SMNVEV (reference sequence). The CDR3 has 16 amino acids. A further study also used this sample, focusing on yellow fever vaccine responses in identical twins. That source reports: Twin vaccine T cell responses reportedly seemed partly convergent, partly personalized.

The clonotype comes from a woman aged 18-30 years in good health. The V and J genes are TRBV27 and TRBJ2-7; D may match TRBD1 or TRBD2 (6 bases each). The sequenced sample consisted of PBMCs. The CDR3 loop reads CASSFGSAGGAYEQYF. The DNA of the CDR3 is TGTGCCAGCAGTTTTGGTTCCGCCGGGGGCGCCTACGAGCAGTACTTC.